The clone carrying this T cell receptor (beta chain) showed up just a few times. Its antigen remains unknown. This entry comes from a study of PD-1 blockade in classical Hodgkin lymphoma. Study findings and constraints: Diminished baseline TCR diversity has been reported in newly diagnosed patients relative to healthy donors. Complete responders entered with baseline diversity on par with newly diagnosed patients, the results showed.

Every patient was affected by relapse after autologous stem cell transplantation, while exposure to brentuximab vedotin was not uniform. Negative magnetic selection isolated CD4+ T cells from thawed PBMCs. Complete response, partial response or progressive disease were the best responses. CDR1 is WSHSY, CDR2 SAAADI, per germline. The CDR3 consists of 12 residues. Trimming pared 2 bases from V and 1 base from J, leaving 2 bases between. Measured with immunoSEQ multiplex PCR; TCRdb has only the in-frame clones, and not every one. The table records thousands of clones, over 80% of them present only once.

The chain links TRBV10-2 to TRBJ1-1; D is unresolved. This TCR was recovered from a human donor with classical Hodgkin lymphoma. The sequencing here drew on CD4+ T cells from blood, taken at baseline. In nucleotides, the CDR3 is TGCGCCAGCAGTGAGGCGAACACTGAAGCTTTCTTT. Protein product: CASSEANTEAFF.